One and the same sample provided the 18 T cell receptor beta chains below, sequenced in a study of blood T cell repertoires in COVID-19 (dated by TCRdb to about 2020). The library was generated by the immunoSEQ multiplex PCR assay. As stored in TCRdb, this immuneACCESS dataset retains in-frame rearrangements with V and J assigned. A fraction of the clones does not appear; measured against another copy, unresolved V genes explain less than half of the discrepancy, and the remainder lacks a known reason. A total of 150,000 to 200,000 clones appear in this sample, over 85% of them only once. Roughly a sixth of the sample comes from the top ten. The sample comprised peripheral blood. The receptors here all came from a man between 60 and 75 years old with active or convalescent COVID-19.

This rearrangement joins TRBV11-2 to TRBJ2-2; TRBD2 might be the D (6 bases). Germline V CDR1 and CDR2: SGHAT, FQNNGV. The CDR3 covers 16 residues. V was trimmed by 7 bases and J by 4 bases, leaving 19 bases between them. The DNA of the CDR3 is TGTGCCAGCACCGGCGGGGTACTCCGAGGCACCGGGGAGCTGTTTTTT. Translation gives CASTGGVLRGTGELFF.

This chain joins TRBV29-1 and TRBJ1-5; TRBD1 matches at 7 bases. Unmatched junction bases numbered 7, after V lost 6 bases and J lost 2 bases. Germline-derived CDR1 and CDR2 are SQVTM and ANQGSEA. This CDR3 has 14 amino acids. This chain's CDR3 is CSVATGAGNQPQHF. Written as DNA, the CDR3 is TGCAGCGTCGCCACAGGGGCAGGCAATCAGCCCCAGCATTTT.

The rearrangement joins TRBV19 to TRBJ1-5, with D possibly matching TRBD1 (5 bases). The CDR3 has 15 amino acids. Trimming shortened V by 0 bases and J by 3 bases, and 9 bases separated the two germline ends. The germline CDR1 and CDR2 sequences are LNHDA and SQIVND (reference sequence). Here the CDR3 reads CASSIDWGSNQPQHF. In DNA form, the CDR3 reads TGTGCCAGTAGTATAGATTGGGGCTCCAATCAGCCCCAGCATTTT.

The chain combines TRBV9 with TRBJ2-1, with 11 nucleotides matching TRBD2. Germline lookup yields CDR1 SGDLS and CDR2 YYNGEE. This CDR3 is built from 15 residues. V trimming: 0 bases; J trimming: 12 bases; junction bases outside the gene matches: 8. CDR3 residues: CASSVEGLAGAGQFF. CDR3 bases: TGTGCCAGCAGCGTAGAAGGACTAGCGGGCGCGGGGCAGTTCTTC.

The J gene is TRBJ2-2, the V gene TRBV28; weak D call: TRBD2 (5 bases). V dropped 1 base and J dropped 1 base, with 10 bases sitting between them. The CDR3 has 16 amino acids. Looked up from germline, CDR1 is MDHEN and CDR2 is SYDVKM. The CDR3 is CASSLFPAENTGELFF. The CDR3 coding sequence is TGTGCCAGCAGTTTATTTCCAGCGGAGAACACCGGGGAGCTGTTTTTT. Drawing the rest from reference TRBV28 and TRBJ2-2, the complete variable domain is DVKVTQSSRYLVKRTGEKVFLECVQDMDHENMFWYRQDPGLGLRLIYFSYDVKMKEKGDIPEGYSVSREKKERFSLILESASTNQTSMYLCASSLFPAENTGELFFGEGSRLTVL.

This clone was detected only once. V and J are TRBV10-1 and TRBJ2-3; 7 bases map to TRBD2. V dropped 5 bases and J dropped 4; count of bases not matched to a gene: 12. This CDR3 comprises 16 residues. Looked up from germline, CDR1 is WNHNN and CDR2 is SYGVQD (reference sequence). The CDR3 sequence is CASSQKLAPDPDTQYF. The CDR3 region has the DNA TGCGCCAGCAGTCAAAAACTAGCGCCGGACCCAGATACGCAGTATTTT.

This rearrangement joins TRBV18 to TRBJ1-2; 7 positions agree with TRBD1. Germline V gene lookup returns CDR1 KGHSH and CDR2 LQKENI. The CDR3 runs 14 residues. After removal of 6 bases from V and 6 bases from J, the junction contained 10 bases not matched to a gene. Here the CDR3 reads CASSPTLGQNGYTF. DNA of the CDR3: TGTGCCAGCTCCCCTACCTTGGGACAGAATGGCTACACCTTC.

CDR3 sequence (DNA): TGCGCCAGCAGCCCCAGGTCAACTAATGAAAAACTGTTTTTT. Translation gives CASSPRSTNEKLFF. The V call is TRBV5-1, the J call TRBJ1-4, with no clear D. The CDR3 contains 14 residues. Germline values: CDR1 SGHRS, CDR2 YFSETQ. Trimming took 4 bases from V and 0 from J, leaving 7 bases between them.

The chain joins TRBV7-9 to TRBJ1-4; D call uncertain. The CDR3 totals 14 residues. Per the germline V gene, CDR1 is SEHNR and CDR2 is FQNEAQ (reference sequence). V was trimmed by 3 bases and J by 1 base, leaving 6 bases between them. The chain's CDR3 is CASSLGLTNEKLFF. The CDR3 bases are TGTGCCAGCAGCTTGGGCCTAACTAATGAAAAACTGTTTTTT.

The CDR3 protein is CSASGSGGLGNEQFF. The CDR3 bases are TGCAGTGCTAGTGGTAGCGGGGGCTTGGGGAATGAGCAGTTCTTC. The genes are TRBV20-1 and TRBJ2-1; the match to TRBD2 covers 9 bases. The CDR3 loop spans 15 amino acids. Germline CDR1 DFQATT, CDR2 SNEGSKA (reference sequence). J was trimmed by 7 bases and V by 3 bases; bases with no gene match: 10.

This sequence joins TRBV13 and TRBJ2-3; 8 positions match TRBD2. The CDR3 runs 16 residues. In germline, CDR1 is PRHDT, CDR2 FYEKMQ (reference sequence). Germline trimming cut 5 bases from V and 2 bases from J; bases unmatched to any gene: 9. The CDR3: CASSTTGTRDTDTQYF. DNA of the CDR3: TGTGCCAGCAGCACAACCGGGACTAGGGACACAGATACGCAGTATTTT.

V usage is TRBV6-5 and J usage is TRBJ2-1, with 7 bases lining up with TRBD2. Looked up from germline, CDR1 is MNHEY and CDR2 is SVGAGI. The V segment lost 6 bases and the J segment 4 bases; nucleotides outside the gene matches: 3. CDR3 length equals 13 residues. CDR3 DNA sequence: TGTGCCAGCAGGAGCGGGACGTACAATGAGCAGTTCTTC. Its protein product is CASRSGTYNEQFF.

The V and J genes are TRBV6-4 and TRBJ2-7, with D tentatively TRBD2 (5 bases). The CDR3 has 12 residues. The germline V and J ends were trimmed by 9 bases and 3 bases, with 12 bases remaining between them. CDR1 MRHNA and CDR2 SNTAGT come from the germline V gene. The CDR3: CARGRANYEQYF. In nucleotides, the CDR3 is TGTGCCAGAGGGCGGGCTAACTACGAGCAGTACTTC.

This clone showed up just once. The genes are TRBV4-1 and TRBJ1-2; D perhaps matches TRBD1 (5 bases). With 4 bases removed from V and 0 bases from J, the gap between germline ends came to 15 bases. CDR1 and CDR2 (germline): MGHRA, YSYEKL. The CDR3 runs 16 residues. CDR3 loop: CASSRVTEQTNYGYTF. CDR3 bases: TGCGCCAGCAGCCGGGTGACAGAACAAACTAACTATGGCTACACCTTC.

The J gene is TRBJ1-6, the V gene TRBV3-1 (or the pseudogene TRBV3-2), with a tentative D call TRBD1 (5 bases). Trimming removed 1 base at V and 4 bases at J, with 11 bases between. Germline V gene sequence: CDR1 LGHDT, CDR2 YNNKEL (reference sequence). The CDR3 loop spans 16 amino acids. The DNA for the CDR3 is TGTGCCAGCAGCCAAGGTTGGGGGGAGTATAATTCACCCCTCCACTTT. As protein: CASSQGWGEYNSPLHF.

The rearrangement joins TRBV18 to TRBJ2-7; 12 positions agree with TRBD1. The CDR3 loop spans 16 amino acids. The V and J ends lost 6 bases and 6 bases, in that order; junction bases with no gene match: 12. Germline V gives CDR1 KGHSH, CDR2 LQKENI. CDR3 coding DNA: TGTGCCAGCTCGGCACAGGGAGGGACAGGGGGCTTCGAGCAGTACTTC. Encoded protein: CASSAQGGTGGFEQYF.

The CDR3 spells CASSSLGEYTSPLHF. CDR3 bases: TGTGCCAGCAGCTCCCTCGGGGAATATACCTCACCCCTCCACTTT. The chain employs TRBV27 and TRBJ1-6; no clear D gene. CDR3 length: 15 residues. V was cut by 6 bases and J by 10 bases, with 19 bases left in between. Per the germline V gene, CDR1 is MNHEY and CDR2 is SMNVEV (reference sequence).

The chain recombines TRBV7-6 with TRBJ1-6; 12 bases align to TRBD1. This CDR3 spans 20 amino acids. Per the germline V gene, CDR1 is SGHVS and CDR2 is FNYEAQ. After removal of 1 base from V and 0 bases from J, the junction contained 7 bases not matched to a gene. The DNA for the CDR3 is TGTGCCAGCAGCTTAGAGGGACAGGGGGCCCGCAGCTCCTATAATTCACCCCTCCACTTT. It encodes CASSLEGQGARSSYNSPLHF. Combining the CDR3 with reference TRBV7-6 and TRBJ1-6 gives the whole variable domain GAGVSQSPRYKVTKRGQDVALRCDPISGHVSLYWYRQALGQGPEFLTYFNYEAQQDKSGLPNDRFSAERPEGSISTLTIQRTEQRDSAMYRCASSLEGQGARSSYNSPLHFGNGTRLTVT.